One sample yielded the 14 T cell receptor beta chains listed below, sequenced in a study of regulatory T cells in long-lasting Graves disease. Arm-PCR of CDR3 regions with iRepertoire HTBI primers generated TCR beta libraries. TCRdb processed the multiplex PCR reads anew with MiXCR; each CDR3 protein has one entry. The sample consists of about 450,000 distinct CDR3 sequences, about a quarter of them appearing once. Time point meaning: persistent/refractory GD, antithyroid drugs over 5 years with positive TRAb. Generation of the TCR library employed RNA extracted from PBMCs. This specimen was peripheral blood mononuclear cells (PBMCs), taken when the disease was refractory, from a patient treated with antithyroid drugs. The receptors here all came from a female donor with Graves disease.

This clonotype was recorded at least ten times. This chain connects TRBV28 to TRBJ1-2, with 10 bases aligning to TRBD1. From germline, CDR1 is MDHEN and CDR2 SYDVKM. The V segment lost 6 bases and the J segment 2 bases; nucleotides outside the gene matches: 6. The CDR3 runs 15 residues. In DNA form, the CDR3 reads TGTGCCAGCAGCTTGGGGGGACAGGGGAACTATGGCTACACCTTC. Residues: CASSLGGQGNYGYTF.

This clonotype was seen at least ten times. The rearrangement joins TRBV27 to TRBJ2-7; D is uncertain. V was cut by 1 base and J by 0 bases, with 10 bases left in between. CDR1 is MNHEY, CDR2 SMNVEV, per germline (reference sequence). The CDR3 sequence is 15 residues long. The CDR3 region is CASSLFGLTSYEQYF. CDR3 coding DNA: TGTGCCAGCAGTTTATTTGGTCTTACCTCCTACGAGCAGTACTTC.

This clonotype was found many times. The chain recombines TRBV12-3 or TRBV12-4 with TRBJ2-7, with D perhaps TRBD2 (6 bases). Trimming took 4 bases from V and 4 from J, leaving 11 bases between them. CDR3 size: 13 residues. Here the CDR3 reads CASSSAGRYEQYF. In DNA form, the CDR3 reads TGTGCCAGCAGTTCCGCCGGGAGATACGAGCAGTACTTC.

The chain combines TRBV5-6 with TRBJ2-4; TRBD1 matches at 9 bases. Germline CDR1 reads SGHDT; CDR2 reads YYEEEE. The V gene end was trimmed by 4 bases and the J gene end by 0 bases; junction bases not matched to a gene: 14. CDR3 length: 19 amino acids. This CDR3 is CASSKISTGGSLAKNIQYF. For the CDR3, the DNA is TGTGCCAGCAGCAAGATATCGACAGGGGGATCCCTAGCCAAAAACATTCAGTACTTC.

V gene TRBV7-9 combines with J gene TRBJ1-2; no reliable D call. Between the trimmed V and J ends, which lost 1 base and 4 bases, there was a span of 10 bases. CDR3 length: 14 residues. Germline V gives CDR1 SEHNR, CDR2 FQNEAQ (reference sequence). Written as DNA, the CDR3 is TGTGCCAGCAGCTTAGGCGCCAGCCTCTATGGCTACACCTTC. Protein sequence: CASSLGASLYGYTF. Full variable domain (remainder filled in from reference TRBV7-9 and TRBJ1-2): DTGVSQNPRHKITKRGQNVTFRCDPISEHNRLYWYRQTLGQGPEFLTYFQNEAQLEKSRLLSDRFSAERPKGSFSTLEIQRTEQGDSAMYLCASSLGASLYGYTFGSGTRLTVV.

This sequence joins TRBV5-1 and TRBJ1-1; the D is unclear. Germline CDR1 reads SGHRS; CDR2 reads YFSETQ. The CDR3 loop spans 13 amino acids. Trimming removed 1 base from V and 8 bases from J, with 12 bases in between. The DNA for the CDR3 is TGCGCCAGCAGCTTGTACTGGGATGGCGAAGCTTTCTTT. Protein: CASSLYWDGEAFF.

The chain links TRBV6-1 to TRBJ1-5; tentatively, D is TRBD1 (5 bases). The CDR3 covers 19 residues. V lost 6 bases to trimming and J lost 0 bases, with 24 bases between them. CDR1 is MNHNS, CDR2 SASEGT, per germline. CDR3 DNA: TGTGCCAGCAGCCGGGAGGGACCTGATAAGTTTTATAGCAATCAGCCCCAGCATTTT. Translated, it gives CASSREGPDKFYSNQPQHF.

The chain joins TRBV20-1 to TRBJ2-7; D call uncertain. The CDR3 spans 13 residues. V gave up 3 bases and J gave up 0 bases, with 9 bases separating them. The germline CDR1 and CDR2 sequences are DFQATT and SNEGSKA (reference sequence). CDR3 nucleotide sequence: TGCAGTGCTAGTCTCCATTCCTCCTACGAGCAGTACTTC. This gives the protein CSASLHSSYEQYF.

The gene calls are TRBV6-1 and TRBJ1-1; a weak D match, TRBD1 (6 bases). The CDR3 loop spans 15 amino acids. Germline CDR1 MNHNS, CDR2 SASEGT. The V gene lost 6 bases and the J gene lost 10 bases, with 24 bases spanning the gap. CDR3 sequence reads: CASRTPGGASLRAFF. The CDR3, as DNA: TGTGCCAGCAGAACCCCGGGGGGGGCGAGTCTGCGAGCTTTCTTT.

This clonotype came up a few times. The chain joins TRBV7-8 to TRBJ2-2; 10 bases align to TRBD1. The ends lost 4 bases at V and 4 bases at J; junction bases unmatched: 6. The CDR3 covers 16 residues. Per the germline V gene, CDR1 is SGHVS and CDR2 is FQNEAQ. Written as DNA, the CDR3 is TGTGCCAGCAGCTCCCGGGACAGGGGTGTCACCGGGGAGCTGTTTTTT. Protein: CASSSRDRGVTGELFF.

This clonotype came up many times. The CDR3 reads CASSVGQGLETQYF. The DNA of the CDR3 is TGTGCCAGCAGCGTTGGACAGGGTTTAGAGACCCAGTACTTC. This chain links TRBV7-9 with TRBJ2-5; TRBD1 aligns across 8 bases. With V trimmed by 5 bases and J by 4 bases, 6 bases remained unmatched. The CDR3 runs 14 residues. Germline CDR1 and CDR2: SEHNR and FQNEAQ (reference sequence). The full variable domain, its missing parts supplied by reference TRBV7-9 and TRBJ2-5, is DTGVSQNPRHKITKRGQNVTFRCDPISEHNRLYWYRQTLGQGPEFLTYFQNEAQLEKSRLLSDRFSAERPKGSFSTLEIQRTEQGDSAMYLCASSVGQGLETQYFGPGTRLLVL.

DNA for the CDR3: TGCAGTGCTAGCCCCGAGGACAGGGGTTTAGCTTTCTTT. Translation gives CSASPEDRGLAFF. The rearrangement uses TRBV20-1 and TRBJ1-1; 9 bases map to TRBD1. The V gene end was trimmed by 3 bases and the J gene end by 10 bases; junction bases not matched to a gene: 9. The V gene's germline CDR1 is DFQATT and CDR2 SNEGSKA (reference sequence). CDR3 length: 13 amino acids.

This clonotype was picked up a small number of times. This chain links TRBV7-2 with TRBJ1-2; weak D call: TRBD1 (6 bases). Germline CDR1 is SGHTA and CDR2 is FQGNSA. The CDR3 is 13 amino acids. V was trimmed by 2 bases and J by 6 bases, leaving 10 bases between them. The CDR3 DNA is TGTGCCAGCAGCTTAAAACAGGGCCATGGCTACACCTTC. Translating it yields CASSLKQGHGYTF.

This clonotype was recorded at least ten times. V and J are TRBV28 and TRBJ2-7, with D perhaps TRBD2 (6 bases). This CDR3 spans 15 amino acids. The V gene lost 6 bases and the J gene lost 0 bases, with 15 bases spanning the gap. Per germline, CDR1 MDHEN and CDR2 SYDVKM. This CDR3 reads CASSQGLKSSYEQYF. DNA of the CDR3: TGTGCCAGCAGCCAGGGACTGAAATCCTCCTACGAGCAGTACTTC. The full variable domain, in which reference TRBV28 and TRBJ2-7 provide the parts outside the CDR3, is DVKVTQSSRYLVKRTGEKVFLECVQDMDHENMFWYRQDPGLGLRLIYFSYDVKMKEKGDIPEGYSVSREKKERFSLILESASTNQTSMYLCASSQGLKSSYEQYFGPGTRLTVT.